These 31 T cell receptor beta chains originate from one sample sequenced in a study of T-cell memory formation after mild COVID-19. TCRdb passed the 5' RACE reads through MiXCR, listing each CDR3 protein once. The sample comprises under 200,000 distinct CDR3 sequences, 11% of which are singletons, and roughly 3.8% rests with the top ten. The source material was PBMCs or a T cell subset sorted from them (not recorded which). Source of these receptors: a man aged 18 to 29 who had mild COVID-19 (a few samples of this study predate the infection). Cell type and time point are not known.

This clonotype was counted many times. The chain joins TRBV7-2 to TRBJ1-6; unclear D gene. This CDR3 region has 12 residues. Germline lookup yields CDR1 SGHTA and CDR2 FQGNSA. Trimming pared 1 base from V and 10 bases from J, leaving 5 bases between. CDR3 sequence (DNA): TGTGCCAGCAGCTTAGTGGGGTCACCCCTCCACTTT. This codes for CASSLVGSPLHF.

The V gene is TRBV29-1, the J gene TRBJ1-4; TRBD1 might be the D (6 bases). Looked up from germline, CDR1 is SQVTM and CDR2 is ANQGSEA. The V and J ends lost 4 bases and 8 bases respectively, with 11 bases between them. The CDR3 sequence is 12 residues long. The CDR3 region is CSVVSGGEKLFF. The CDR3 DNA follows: TGCAGCGTTGTCTCTGGGGGCGAAAAACTGTTTTTT.

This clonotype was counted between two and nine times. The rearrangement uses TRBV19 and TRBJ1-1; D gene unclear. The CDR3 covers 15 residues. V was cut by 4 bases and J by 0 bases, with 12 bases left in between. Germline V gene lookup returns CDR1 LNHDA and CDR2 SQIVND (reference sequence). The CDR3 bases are TGTGCCAGTAGTACTATGAGTCTTTTGAACACTGAAGCTTTCTTT. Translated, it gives CASSTMSLLNTEAFF.

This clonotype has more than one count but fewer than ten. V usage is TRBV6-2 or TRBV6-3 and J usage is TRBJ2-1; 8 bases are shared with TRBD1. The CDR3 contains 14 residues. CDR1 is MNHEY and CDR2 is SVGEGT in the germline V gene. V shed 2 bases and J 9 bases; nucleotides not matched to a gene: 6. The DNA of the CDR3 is TGTGCCAGCAGTTACCGGACAGGGAAGGCTGAGCAGTTCTTC. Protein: CASSYRTGKAEQFF.

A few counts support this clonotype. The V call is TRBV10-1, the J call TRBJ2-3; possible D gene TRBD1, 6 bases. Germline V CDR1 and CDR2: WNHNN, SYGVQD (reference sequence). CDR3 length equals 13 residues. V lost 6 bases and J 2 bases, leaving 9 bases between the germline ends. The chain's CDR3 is CASSGQTTDTQYF. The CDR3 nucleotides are TGCGCCAGCAGCGGACAGACCACAGATACGCAGTATTTT.

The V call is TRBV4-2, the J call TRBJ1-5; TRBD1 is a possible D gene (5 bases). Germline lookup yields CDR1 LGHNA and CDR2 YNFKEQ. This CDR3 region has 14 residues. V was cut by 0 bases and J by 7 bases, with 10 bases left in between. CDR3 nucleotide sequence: TGTGCCAGCAGCCAAGATCCGGGGGGACAGCCCCAGCATTTT. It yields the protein CASSQDPGGQPQHF.

CDR3 coding DNA: TGCAGTGCCTCGACAGGGGCCCACGGGGAGCTGTTTTTT. This gives the protein CSASTGAHGELFF. The V and J genes are TRBV20-1 and TRBJ2-2, with 8 bases identical to TRBD1. The CDR3 consists of 13 residues. Trimming removed 6 bases from V and 7 bases from J; junction bases left unmatched: 7. Germline values: CDR1 DFQATT, CDR2 SNEGSKA (reference sequence).

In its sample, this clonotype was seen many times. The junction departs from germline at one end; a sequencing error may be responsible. The CDR3 sequence: CASSQETGRGGGPVVF. The CDR3 DNA reads TGCGCCAGCAGCCAAGAGACGGGGAGGGGCGGGGGGCCGGTTGTCTTC. This chain uses TRBV4-3 with TRBJ2-1; 8 nucleotides agree with TRBD2. The CDR3 spans 16 residues. Germline values: CDR1 LGHNA, CDR2 YSLEER.

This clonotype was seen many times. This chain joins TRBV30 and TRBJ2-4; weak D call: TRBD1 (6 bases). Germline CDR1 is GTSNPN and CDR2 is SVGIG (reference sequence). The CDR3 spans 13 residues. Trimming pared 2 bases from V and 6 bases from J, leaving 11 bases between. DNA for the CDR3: TGTGCCTGGAGTAAGGCCAGGGGAAACATTCAGTACTTC. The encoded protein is CAWSKARGNIQYF.

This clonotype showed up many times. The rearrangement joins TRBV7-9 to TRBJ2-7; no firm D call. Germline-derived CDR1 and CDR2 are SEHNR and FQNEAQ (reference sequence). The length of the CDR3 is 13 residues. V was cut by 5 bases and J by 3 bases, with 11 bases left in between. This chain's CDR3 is CASSQDQDYEQYF. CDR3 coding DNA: TGTGCCAGCAGCCAGGATCAGGACTACGAGCAGTACTTC.

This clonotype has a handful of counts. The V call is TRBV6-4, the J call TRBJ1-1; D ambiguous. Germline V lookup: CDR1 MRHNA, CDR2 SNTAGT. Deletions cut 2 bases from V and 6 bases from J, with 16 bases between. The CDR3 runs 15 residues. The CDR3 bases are TGTGCCAGCAGTGACCAGCCGGGATGGGAGTCTGAAGCTTTCTTT. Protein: CASSDQPGWESEAFF.

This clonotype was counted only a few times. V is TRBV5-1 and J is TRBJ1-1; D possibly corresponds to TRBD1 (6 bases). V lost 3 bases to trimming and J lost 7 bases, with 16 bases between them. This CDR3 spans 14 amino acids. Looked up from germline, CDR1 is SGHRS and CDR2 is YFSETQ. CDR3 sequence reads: CASSSKGGVGEAFF. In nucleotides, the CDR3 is TGCGCCAGCAGCTCCAAAGGGGGAGTCGGTGAAGCTTTCTTT.

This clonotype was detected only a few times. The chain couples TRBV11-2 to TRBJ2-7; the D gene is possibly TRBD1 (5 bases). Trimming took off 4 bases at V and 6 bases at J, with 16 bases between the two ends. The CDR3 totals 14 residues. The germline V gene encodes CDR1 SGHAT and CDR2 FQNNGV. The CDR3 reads CASSYLTRQSEQYF. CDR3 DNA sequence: TGTGCCAGCAGCTACCTCACTCGACAGTCCGAGCAGTACTTC.

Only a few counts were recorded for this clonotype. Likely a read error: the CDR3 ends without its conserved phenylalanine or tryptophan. This CDR3 is CASSIAGAGVGQFS. CDR3 nucleotide sequence: TGTGCCAGTAGTATTGCGGGAGCCGGCGTAGGGCAGTTCTCC. This chain connects TRBV19 to TRBJ2-1; 7 nucleotides line up with TRBD2. This CDR3 is 14 amino acids long. CDR1 LNHDA and CDR2 SQIVND come from the germline V gene (reference sequence). V lost 3 bases, J lost 12 bases, and 11 bases stayed unmatched.

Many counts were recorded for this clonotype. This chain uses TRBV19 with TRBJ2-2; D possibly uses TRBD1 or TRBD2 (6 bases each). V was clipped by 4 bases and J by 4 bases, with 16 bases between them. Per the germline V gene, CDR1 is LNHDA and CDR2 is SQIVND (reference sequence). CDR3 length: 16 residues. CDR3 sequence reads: CASSTILRGGTGELFF. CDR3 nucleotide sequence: TGTGCCAGTAGTACAATCCTCAGGGGAGGCACCGGGGAGCTGTTTTTT.

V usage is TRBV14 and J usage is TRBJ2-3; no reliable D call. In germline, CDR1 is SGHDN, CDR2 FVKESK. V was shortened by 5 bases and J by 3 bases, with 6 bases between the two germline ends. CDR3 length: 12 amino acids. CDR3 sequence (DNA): TGTGCCAGCAGCAGGGCGACAGATACGCAGTATTTT. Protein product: CASSRATDTQYF.

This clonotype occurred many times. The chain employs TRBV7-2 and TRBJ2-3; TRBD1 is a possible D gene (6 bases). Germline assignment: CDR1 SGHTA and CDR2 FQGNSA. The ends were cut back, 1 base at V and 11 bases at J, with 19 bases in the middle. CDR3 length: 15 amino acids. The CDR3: CASSLGTTNRGQQYF. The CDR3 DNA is TGTGCCAGCAGCTTAGGAACTACCAATAGGGGACAGCAGTATTTT.

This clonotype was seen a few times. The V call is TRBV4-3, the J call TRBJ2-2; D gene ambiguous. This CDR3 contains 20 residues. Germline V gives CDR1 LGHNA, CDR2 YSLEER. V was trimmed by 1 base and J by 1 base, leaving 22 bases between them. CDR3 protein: CASSQVRAGSSLKNTGELFF. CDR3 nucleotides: TGCGCCAGCAGCCAAGTAAGAGCCGGGTCCTCCCTCAAGAACACCGGGGAGCTGTTTTTT.

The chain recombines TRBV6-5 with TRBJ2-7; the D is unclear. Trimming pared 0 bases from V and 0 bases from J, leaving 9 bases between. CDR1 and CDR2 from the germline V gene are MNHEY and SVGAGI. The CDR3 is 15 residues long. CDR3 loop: CASSYSSEGSYEQYF. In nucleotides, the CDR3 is TGTGCCAGCAGTTACTCCTCGGAAGGCTCCTACGAGCAGTACTTC.

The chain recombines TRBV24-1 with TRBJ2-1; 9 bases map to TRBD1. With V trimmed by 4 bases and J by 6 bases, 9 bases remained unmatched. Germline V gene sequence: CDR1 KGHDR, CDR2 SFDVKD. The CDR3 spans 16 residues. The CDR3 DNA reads TGTGCCACCAGTGAGGCCGGGACAGGGAACGCCAATGAGCAGTTCTTC. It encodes CATSEAGTGNANEQFF.

The CDR3 DNA sequence: TGTGCCAGCAGTTACTGGGGGGGGGCCACCGGGGAGCTGTTTTTT. Protein sequence: CASSYWGGATGELFF. The rearrangement joins TRBV6-5 to TRBJ2-2; the D gene is possibly TRBD2 (7 bases). From germline, CDR1 is MNHEY and CDR2 SVGAGI. This CDR3 has 15 amino acids. V lost 1 base, J lost 4 bases, and 10 bases lay in between.

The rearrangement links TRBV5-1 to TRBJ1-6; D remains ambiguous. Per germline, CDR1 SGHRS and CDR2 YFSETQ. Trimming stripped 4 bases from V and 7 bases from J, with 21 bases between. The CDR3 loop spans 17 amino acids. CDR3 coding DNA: TGCGCCAGCAGCCTGACGGCGGTAAGAGGATCAAATTCACCCCTCCACTTT. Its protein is CASSLTAVRGSNSPLHF.

CDR3 sequence: CASSWTSGDYEQYF. Written as DNA, the CDR3 is TGTGCCAGCAGCTGGACTAGCGGGGACTACGAGCAGTACTTC. V is TRBV7-2 and J is TRBJ2-7; TRBD2 aligns across 12 bases. The CDR3 is 14 residues long. The germline CDR1 and CDR2 sequences are SGHTA and FQGNSA. The ends lost 4 bases at V and 3 bases at J; junction bases unmatched: 1.

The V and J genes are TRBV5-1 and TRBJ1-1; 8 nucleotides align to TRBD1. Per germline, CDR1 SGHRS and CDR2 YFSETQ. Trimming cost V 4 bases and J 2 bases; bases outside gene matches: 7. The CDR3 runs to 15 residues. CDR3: CASSPDRAGNTEAFF. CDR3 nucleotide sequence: TGCGCCAGCAGCCCGGACAGGGCGGGTAACACTGAAGCTTTCTTT.

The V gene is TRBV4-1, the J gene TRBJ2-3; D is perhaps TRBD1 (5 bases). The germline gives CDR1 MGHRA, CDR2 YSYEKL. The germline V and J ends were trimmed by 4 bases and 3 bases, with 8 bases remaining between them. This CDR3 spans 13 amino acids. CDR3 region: CASSRGQTDTQYF. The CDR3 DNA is TGCGCCAGCAGCCGGGGCCAAACAGATACGCAGTATTTT.

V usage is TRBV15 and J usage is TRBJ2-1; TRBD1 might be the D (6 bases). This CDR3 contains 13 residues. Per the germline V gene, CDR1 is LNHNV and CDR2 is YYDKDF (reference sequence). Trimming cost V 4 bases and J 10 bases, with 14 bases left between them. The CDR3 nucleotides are TGTGCCACCAGCACAGACAGGACCGGGGAGCAGTTCTTC. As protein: CATSTDRTGEQFF.

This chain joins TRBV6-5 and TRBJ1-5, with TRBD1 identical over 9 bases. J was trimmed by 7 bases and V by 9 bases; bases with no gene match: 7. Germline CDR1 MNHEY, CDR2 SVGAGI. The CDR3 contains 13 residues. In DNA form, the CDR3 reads TGTGCCAGTCGGACAGGGGTGAACCAGCCCCAGCATTTT. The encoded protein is CASRTGVNQPQHF.

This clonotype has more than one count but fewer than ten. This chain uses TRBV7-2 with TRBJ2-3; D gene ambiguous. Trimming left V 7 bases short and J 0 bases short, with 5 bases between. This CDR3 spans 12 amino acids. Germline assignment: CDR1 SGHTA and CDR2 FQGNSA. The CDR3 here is CASTTSTDTQYF. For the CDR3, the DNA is TGTGCCAGCACAACTAGCACAGATACGCAGTATTTT.

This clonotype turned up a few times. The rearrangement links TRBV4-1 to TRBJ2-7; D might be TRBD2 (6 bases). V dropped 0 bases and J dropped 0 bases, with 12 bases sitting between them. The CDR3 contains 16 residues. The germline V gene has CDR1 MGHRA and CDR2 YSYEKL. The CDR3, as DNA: TGCGCCAGCAGCCAAGATGCAGACGGGAGCTCCTACGAGCAGTACGTC. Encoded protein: CASSQDADGSSYEQYV.

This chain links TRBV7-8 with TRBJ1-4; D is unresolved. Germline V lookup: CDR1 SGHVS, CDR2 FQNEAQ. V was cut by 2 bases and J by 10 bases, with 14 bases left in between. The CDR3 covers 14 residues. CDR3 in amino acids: CASSLRYPNGKLFF. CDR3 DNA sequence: TGTGCCAGCAGCTTACGGTATCCGAACGGAAAACTGTTTTTT.

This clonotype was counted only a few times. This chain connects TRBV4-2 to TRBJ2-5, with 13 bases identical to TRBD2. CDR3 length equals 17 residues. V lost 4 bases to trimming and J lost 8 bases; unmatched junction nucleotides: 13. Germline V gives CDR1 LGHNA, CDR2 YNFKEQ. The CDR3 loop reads CASSRDLTSGGPSTQYF. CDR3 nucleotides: TGTGCCAGCAGCCGAGACTTGACTAGCGGGGGGCCCAGCACCCAGTACTTC.